The source of this TCR beta chain is a study of shared clonotypes between healthy human individuals. Notes on this clone: In the same sample, other DNA sequences code for this CDR3.

Sequenced by immunoSEQ multiplex PCR; TCRdb stores in-frame clones only, minus some. This table has a few million clones, about nine tenths appearing once. V shed 5 bases, J shed 0 bases, and the junction held 4 bases outside the gene matches. CDR3 length: 14 amino acids. The germline gives CDR1 MDHEN, CDR2 SYDVKM. The sequenced material came from naive CD4+ T cells from PBMCs. Subset specified: CD45RA+ positively selected. V usage is TRBV28 and J usage is TRBJ2-7; 7 bases agree with TRBD2. This clonotype was sampled from a man aged 18 to 29 in good health. Some clones in this sample may be carry-over from other donors' samples. For the CDR3, the DNA is TGTGCCAGCAGTCCGGGAGGCAACTCCTACGAGCAGTACTTC. This translates into CASSPGGNSYEQYF.